One TCR beta chain is described in this entry. Germline is not matched at one junction end, which may reflect a read error. This entry comes from a study of blood T cell repertoires in COVID-19. Study-wide background: PBMCs, B-cell-depleted T cells, or T cells were the source of the cDNA or gDNA that made up the material.

As handled by the study authors: Amplification of reference gene primers was used by the study to estimate nucleated cell counts. Some clones are missing from TCRdb's copy, which holds only in-frame ones; the method was immunoSEQ multiplex PCR. V and J calls and clone size are given by that table; D and trimming were obtained from the DNA. The sample yields roughly 220,000 clones, roughly 80% seen once. Germline assignment: CDR1 SGHTA and CDR2 FQGTGA. This CDR3 spans 13 amino acids. This TCR was recovered from a woman aged 55-69 years with acute or convalescent COVID-19. Input material: peripheral blood. The J gene is TRBJ1-2, the V gene TRBV7-3; 8 bases are shared with TRBD1. The CDR3 DNA reads as TGTGCCAGCAGCCCAACAACCGGGACAGGTCAATCCTTC. Amino acids: CASSPTTGTGQSF. Combining the CDR3 with reference TRBV7-3 and TRBJ1-2 gives the whole variable domain GAGVSQTPSNKVTEKGKYVELRCDPISGHTALYWYRQSLGQGPEFLIYFQGTGAADDSGLPNDRFFAVRPEGSVSTLKIQRTERGDSAVYLCASSPTTGTGQSFGSGTRLTVV.